Detailed here is one T cell receptor beta chain. Germline V lookup: CDR1 SGHNT, CDR2 YENEEA. The V gene lost 5 bases and the J gene lost 8 bases, with 15 bases spanning the gap. The CDR3 consists of 14 residues. Sequencing used immunoSEQ multiplex PCR; TCRdb keeps in-frame clones, though not all of them. The repertoire has about 88,000 clones, 85% to 95% of them found once; the top ten carry 8% to 9.5%. This sample was taken from a study of PD-L1 blockade in urothelial cancer. Sample: PBMCs, taken around atezolizumab (anti-PD-L1) treatment. The chain combines TRBV11-3 with TRBJ2-2, with D possibly TRBD1 on 5 matching bases. The receptor was isolated from a man aged 55 to 70 with urothelial cancer. The CDR3 loop is CASSLSSGAGELFF. The CDR3 DNA reads TGTGCCAGCAGCCTATCTTCTGGGGCGGGGGAGCTGTTTTTT.